This T cell receptor beta chain was sequenced in a study of T cell changes during pregnancy in multiple sclerosis. CDR1 SGHTA and CDR2 FQGTGA come from the germline V gene. Trimming took 5 bases from V and 7 from J, leaving 17 bases between them. This CDR3 is 15 amino acids long. Assay: immunoSEQ multiplex PCR; the TCRdb copy retains only in-frame clones and omits some. The profile covers about 92,000 clones, with about 93% appearing a single time and 4.3% taken by the ten largest. The J gene is TRBJ2-2, the V gene TRBV7-3, with D possibly matching TRBD2 (6 bases). The clonotype comes from a female donor with multiple sclerosis, enrolled in a pregnancy study. The sample was peripheral blood, taken in the first trimester of pregnancy. CDR3 sequence reads: CASSPLGGVSGELFF. CDR3 nucleotides: TGTGCCAGCAGCCCCTTGGGCGGGGTGAGCGGGGAGCTGTTTTTT.